The clone carrying this T cell receptor beta chain was recorded many times. As yet, its antigen is unknown. The sample comes from a study of T-cell reconstitution after alpha-beta-depleted transplantation in children. Unique molecular identifiers tagged the TCRbeta library. TCRdb analysed the PCR reads with MiXCR anew, one entry per CDR3 protein. The sample has hundreds of thousands of distinct CDR3 sequences; over 10% are singletons. Per the germline V gene, CDR1 is MDHEN and CDR2 is SYDVKM. This CDR3 contains 14 residues. Trimming took off 3 bases at V and 6 bases at J, with 12 bases between the two ends. Notes on the study in general: A year had passed since transplant, and T-cell counts and diversity by then came mostly from newly produced T cells.

The rearrangement links TRBV28 to TRBJ1-5; D unclear. The receptor comes from a male patient aged 10 to 17 who had a stem cell transplant for acute myeloid leukemia, so the T cells may come from the graft donor. Sample: PBMCs, mostly from graft donor cells, taken 360 days after TCRalphabeta/CD19-depleted stem cell transplant. The CDR3 sequence: CASSFGPSGQPQHF. In DNA form, the CDR3 reads TGTGCCAGCAGTTTTGGCCCCTCGGGTCAGCCCCAGCATTTT.